The clone carrying this T cell receptor beta chain has only one observation. Its antigen is as yet unknown. Only in-frame clones appear in the TCRdb table, and some are missing; sequencing was by immunoSEQ multiplex PCR. The sample records some 15,000 clones, roughly 91% being singletons. This entry belongs to a study of T cell clones after liver transplantation. Study background: Three of eight recipients were HCV-positive; others had non-autoimmune, non-viral indications. Study-level results: In two subjects, few donor cells limited the measurable donor-reactive repertoire.

There are 16 residues in the CDR3. Per the germline V gene, CDR1 is SEHNR and CDR2 is FQNEAQ (reference sequence). The V gene lost 3 bases and the J gene lost 3 bases, with 17 bases spanning the gap. The receptor was derived from a human donor who received a liver transplant. The rearrangement uses TRBV7-9 and TRBJ2-5; D perhaps matches TRBD2 (5 bases). This specimen was CD8+ T cells from blood, taken before liver transplant. The DNA of the CDR3 is TGTGCCAGCAGCTTTCCTCTTGATCTGGGAGAAGAGACCCAGTACTTC. This codes for CASSFPLDLGEETQYF. Drawing the rest from reference TRBV7-9 and TRBJ2-5, the complete variable domain is DTGVSQNPRHKITKRGQNVTFRCDPISEHNRLYWYRQTLGQGPEFLTYFQNEAQLEKSRLLSDRFSAERPKGSFSTLEIQRTEQGDSAMYLCASSFPLDLGEETQYFGPGTRLLVL.